Listed below are T cell receptor beta chains from one sample, sequenced in a study of blood T cell repertoires in COVID-19. Data came from immunoSEQ multiplex PCR; TCRdb stores just in-frame clones and leaves some out. The top ten hold 7.6% of the sample, which has tens of thousands of clones, roughly 82% seen once. Specimen: peripheral blood. The source is a human donor in a cohort sampled during active COVID-19. Both conserved end residues are trimmed from each CDR3.

>TRBJ2-7|TRBV7-8
ASSLTWGDDEQY
>TRBJ2-4|TRBV7-6
ASSSFPGQGGNIQY
>TRBJ2-1|TRBV5-1
ASSLEANEQF
>TRBJ2-1|TRBV5-5
ASSPQASGVGQF
>TRBJ2-2|TRBV4-3
ASSLAGGNTGELF
>TRBJ1-2|TRBV11-3
ASSLGDGQGYT
>TRBJ1-4|TRBV28
ASSYGGTANEKLF
>TRBJ1-2|TRBV2
ASSESVYYGYT
>TRBJ2-7|TRBV5-4
ASSLGTSGRGIEQY
>TRBJ2-2|TRBV5-1
ASSLAPTGGLAGGSGELF
>TRBJ2-7|TRBV4-3
ASSQGTGTPYEQY
>TRBJ2-7|TRBV5-1
ASSLSPSRDYYEQY
>TRBJ1-4|TRBV27
ASSLLGSNEKLF
>TRBJ1-2|TRBV12-3/TRBV12-4
ASSPTGDGYT
>TRBJ1-1|TRBV7-2
ASSQQGGTEAF
>TRBJ2-3|TRBV18
ASSRLAGELDTQY
>TRBJ2-1|TRBV27
ASMLAGLTYNEQF
>TRBJ1-2|TRBV6-2/TRBV6-3
ASSGQGYGYT
>TRBJ1-4|TRBV5-1
ASSLERSDEKLF
>TRBJ2-2|TRBV5-1
ASSSGLAVNTGELF
>TRBJ2-7|TRBV19
ASSIVGGTATPYEQY
>TRBJ1-1|TRBV2
ASSRDTEAF
>TRBJ1-4|TRBV13
ASSLMISGHSEKLF
>TRBJ2-1|TRBV2
ASRAGGTSGRADYNEQF
>TRBJ2-7|TRBV5-6
ASSFSGRDYEQY
>TRBJ2-1|TRBV7-2
ASSFAGGPNEQF
>TRBJ1-1|TRBV11-2
ASSFRTGRAPEAF
>TRBJ1-4|TRBV27
ASSLREGGEKLF
>TRBJ1-4|TRBV27
ASSPGTVQWEKLF
>TRBJ2-7|TRBV6-5
ASRLAGGGYEQY
>TRBJ1-5|TRBV7-2
ASSPRSAARGNQPQH
>TRBJ2-6|TRBV6-2/TRBV6-3
ASSYGGAGANVLT
>TRBJ2-3|TRBV20-1
SASIGTSGRDTQY
>TRBJ2-2|TRBV9
ASSVRLAGGTNTGELF
>TRBJ1-5|TRBV27
ASSLRGADQPQH
>TRBJ1-1|TRBV6-5
ASSQQGRMNTEAF
>TRBJ1-2|TRBV9
ASSGDGYGYGYT
>TRBJ2-3|TRBV2
ASSEEPYFTDTQY
>TRBJ2-5|TRBV2
ASGQGKETQY
>TRBJ1-2|TRBV15
ATSRGHGYSDYGYT
>TRBJ1-5|TRBV19
ASSIGRTDSNQPQH
>TRBJ2-7|TRBV6-2/TRBV6-3
ASSYPPDRPSYEQY
>TRBJ1-4|TRBV27
ASRFWGGPVEEEKLF